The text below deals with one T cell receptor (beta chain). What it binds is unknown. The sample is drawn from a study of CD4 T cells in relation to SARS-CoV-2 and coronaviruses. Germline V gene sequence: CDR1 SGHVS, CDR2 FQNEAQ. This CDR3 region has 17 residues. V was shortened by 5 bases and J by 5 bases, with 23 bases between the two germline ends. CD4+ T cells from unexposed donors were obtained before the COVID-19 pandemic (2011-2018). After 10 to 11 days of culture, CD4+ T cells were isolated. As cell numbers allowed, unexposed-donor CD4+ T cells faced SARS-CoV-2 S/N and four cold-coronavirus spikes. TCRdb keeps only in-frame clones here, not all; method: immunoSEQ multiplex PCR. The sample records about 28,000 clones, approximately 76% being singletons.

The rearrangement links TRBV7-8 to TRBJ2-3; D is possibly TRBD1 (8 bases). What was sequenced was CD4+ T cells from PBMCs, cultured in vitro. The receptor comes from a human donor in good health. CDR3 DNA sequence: TGTGCCAGCAGCCCTGGGGGGGCAGGGGGCGCGGTAGATACGCAGTATTTT. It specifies CASSPGGAGGAVDTQYF.